These 27 T cell receptor beta chains were all obtained from the same sample, sequenced in a study of shared clonotypes between healthy human individuals (TCRdb year 2020). CD8 naive samples were obtained by positive selection for CCR7 among CD45RO-negative cells, yielding a CD45RA+CCR7+ population from which TemRA cells were excluded. The method behind the library was the immunoSEQ multiplex PCR assay. TCRdb took over this immuneACCESS table, retaining in-frame rearrangements with V and J assigned. Such tables are incomplete; in checked studies, under half of the missing clones stem from an unresolved V gene, and the remainder is unexplained. The sample table shows some 2,000,000 clones, and about 95% are seen once. About 1.1% of the sample lies in the top ten. The sample consisted of naive CD8+ T cells sorted from blood. The cell subset or site label of this sample denotes: CD45RA+CCR7+. The receptors come from a young man in good health.

The chain couples TRBV14 to TRBJ1-1, with a weak D call TRBD1 (5 bases). Germline lookup yields CDR1 SGHDN and CDR2 FVKESK. Trimming shortened V by 0 bases and J by 7 bases, and 12 bases separated the two germline ends. There are 14 residues in the CDR3. CDR3 DNA: TGTGCCAGCAGCCAAGATAGTCGGGGGGTTGAAGCTTTCTTT. Translating it yields CASSQDSRGVEAFF.

On this clone itself: Other nucleotide sequences from this sample produce the same CDR3. The gene calls are TRBV9 and TRBJ2-7; D might be TRBD1 (5 bases). From germline, CDR1 is SGDLS and CDR2 YYNGEE. The V end lost 0 bases, the J end lost 3 bases, and 13 bases lay between the germline ends. The CDR3 runs 15 residues. The CDR3 loop reads CASSVAAGSNYEQYF. In DNA form, the CDR3 reads TGTGCCAGCAGCGTAGCCGCAGGGTCCAACTACGAGCAGTACTTC.

CDR3 protein: CASSWDSTEAFF. Written as DNA, the CDR3 is TGTGCCAGCAGCTGGGACAGTACTGAAGCTTTCTTT. The V gene is TRBV7-9, the J gene TRBJ1-1; the match to TRBD1 covers 7 bases. Germline V gene lookup returns CDR1 SEHNR and CDR2 FQNEAQ (reference sequence). V lost 4 bases to trimming and J lost 5 bases; unmatched junction nucleotides: 1. The CDR3 is made up of 12 amino acids.

J is TRBJ1-2 and V is TRBV16, with D uncertain. The CDR3 covers 14 residues. Germline values: CDR1 KGHSY, CDR2 FQNENV. V dropped 0 bases and J dropped 4 bases, with 9 bases sitting between them. The CDR3 DNA follows: TGTGCCAGCAGCCAATCAAAGGGCATCTATGGCTACACCTTC. It specifies CASSQSKGIYGYTF.

The gene calls are TRBV11-2 and TRBJ2-7; D possibly corresponds to TRBD2 (6 bases). The CDR3 loop spans 16 amino acids. V was clipped by 0 bases and J by 0 bases, with 12 bases between them. The germline V gene encodes CDR1 SGHAT and CDR2 FQNNGV. CDR3 nucleotide sequence: TGTGCCAGCAGCTTAGATCTCGGGGGTAGCTCCTACGAGCAGTACTTC. Translation gives CASSLDLGGSSYEQYF. Complete variable domain (other parts from reference TRBV11-2 and TRBJ2-7): EAGVAQSPRYKIIEKRQSVAFWCNPISGHATLYWYQQILGQGPKLLIQFQNNGVVDDSQLPKDRFSAERLKGVDSTLKIQPAKLEDSAVYLCASSLDLGGSSYEQYFGPGTRLTVT.

The V and J genes are TRBV2 and TRBJ1-1; no firm D call. This CDR3 region has 13 residues. Germline lookup yields CDR1 SNHLY and CDR2 FYNNEI. The germline V and J ends were trimmed by 6 bases and 0 bases, with 8 bases remaining between them. The CDR3 sequence is CASSRIMNTEAFF. CDR3 nucleotides: TGTGCCAGCAGCAGGATCATGAACACTGAAGCTTTCTTT. Filled out from reference TRBV2 and TRBJ1-1, the complete variable domain reads EPEVTQTPSHQVTQMGQEVILRCVPISNHLYFYWYRQILGQKVEFLVSFYNNEISEKSEIFDDQFSVERPDGSNFTLKIRSTKLEDSAMYFCASSRIMNTEAFFGQGTRLTVV.

This chain links TRBV7-6 with TRBJ2-2; 8 nucleotides align to TRBD1. The germline CDR1 and CDR2 sequences are SGHVS and FNYEAQ. The CDR3 is 15 residues long. Trimming took 5 bases from V and 4 from J; bases not matched to a gene: 6. The CDR3 here is CASSDTQGATGELFF. The CDR3 DNA sequence: TGTGCCAGCAGCGACACGCAGGGGGCCACCGGGGAGCTGTTTTTT. The full variable domain, its missing parts supplied by reference TRBV7-6 and TRBJ2-2, is GAGVSQSPRYKVTKRGQDVALRCDPISGHVSLYWYRQALGQGPEFLTYFNYEAQQDKSGLPNDRFSAERPEGSISTLTIQRTEQRDSAMYRCASSDTQGATGELFFGEGSRLTVL.

The chain links TRBV11-3 to TRBJ1-4; the D gene is possibly TRBD1 (5 bases). The CDR3 extends over 14 amino acids. Per germline, CDR1 SGHNT and CDR2 YENEEA. The ends were cut back, 5 bases at V and 5 bases at J, with 12 bases in the middle. Here the CDR3 DNA reads TGTGCCAGCAGCGCAGGTGGGGCGAATGAAAAACTGTTTTTT. This codes for CASSAGGANEKLFF.

The CDR3, as DNA: TGTGCCAGCAGTCCCACAGGGGGCGCCGAGCAGTACTTC. Translating gives CASSPTGGAEQYF. The chain links TRBV27 to TRBJ2-7; 9 positions match TRBD1. The CDR3 totals 13 residues. CDR1 and CDR2 from the germline V gene are MNHEY and SMNVEV (reference sequence). V was clipped by 5 bases and J by 6 bases; unmatched bases: 5.

The gene calls are TRBV27 and TRBJ1-4; 7 nucleotides agree with TRBD1. This CDR3 is built from 17 residues. Germline lookup yields CDR1 MNHEY and CDR2 SMNVEV (reference sequence). Trimming removed 5 bases from V and 0 bases from J; junction bases left unmatched: 9. The CDR3 reads CASSERDSAATNEKLFF. The CDR3 DNA is TGTGCCAGCAGTGAGAGGGACAGCGCGGCAACTAATGAAAAACTGTTTTTT.

This chain uses TRBV2 with TRBJ2-2, with 9 positions matching TRBD2. Germline V gives CDR1 SNHLY, CDR2 FYNNEI. Trimming took 4 bases from V and 5 from J; bases not matched to a gene: 11. There are 17 residues in the CDR3. The CDR3 is CASSGLAGVVGTGELFF. The CDR3 nucleotides read TGTGCCAGCAGTGGCTTAGCGGGAGTTGTTGGGACCGGGGAGCTGTTTTTT.

This clone was observed a single time. V usage is TRBV7-2 and J usage is TRBJ2-7; 12 bases agree with TRBD2. Germline V gene sequence: CDR1 SGHTA, CDR2 FQGNSA. This CDR3 has 15 residues. Germline trimming cut 3 bases from V and 5 bases from J; bases unmatched to any gene: 5. This CDR3 is CASSFPSGRAHEQYF. As DNA, the CDR3 is TGTGCCAGCAGCTTCCCTAGCGGGAGGGCCCACGAGCAGTACTTC. Together with reference TRBV7-2 and TRBJ2-7, the CDR3 gives the full variable domain: GAGVSQSPSNKVTEKGKDVELRCDPISGHTALYWYRQSLGQGLEFLIYFQGNSAPDKSGLPSDRFSAERTGGSVSTLTIQRTQQEDSAVYLCASSFPSGRAHEQYFGPGTRLTVT.

The gene calls are TRBV27 and TRBJ1-4; D gene ambiguous. This CDR3 region has 15 residues. Germline CDR1 and CDR2: MNHEY and SMNVEV (reference sequence). V was pared by 4 bases and J by 0 bases, with 9 bases between. Here the CDR3 reads CASSSNIATNEKLFF. In DNA form, the CDR3 reads TGTGCCAGCAGTTCCAATATCGCAACTAATGAAAAACTGTTTTTT.

The V and J genes are TRBV28 and TRBJ1-4; possible D gene TRBD1, 5 bases. Germline loops: CDR1 MDHEN, CDR2 SYDVKM. The V and J ends lost 7 bases and 8 bases respectively, with 17 bases between them. The CDR3 has 14 residues. The CDR3 reads CASTAWGGWEKLFF. The CDR3 nucleotides are TGTGCCAGCACCGCTTGGGGGGGTTGGGAAAAACTGTTTTTT.

V and J are TRBV9 and TRBJ2-7; 7 nucleotides line up with TRBD2. Trimming cost V 4 bases and J 7 bases; bases outside gene matches: 11. Germline V gene data show CDR1 as SGDLS and CDR2 as YYNGEE. The CDR3 loop spans 14 amino acids. CDR3 in amino acids: CASSPGGGDWEQYF. The CDR3 DNA follows: TGTGCCAGCAGCCCGGGGGGTGGCGATTGGGAGCAGTACTTC.

The V gene is TRBV29-1, the J gene TRBJ1-2; D might be TRBD1 (5 bases). V dropped 3 bases and J dropped 6 bases, with 8 bases sitting between them. The CDR3 runs to 11 residues. Germline CDR1 and CDR2: SQVTM and ANQGSEA. CDR3 sequence (DNA): TGCAGCGTTGAGCAGGGTGATGGCTACACCTTC. This encodes CSVEQGDGYTF.

Worth noting for this clone: Other DNA sequences in the sample encode the same CDR3. The chain employs TRBV6-5 and TRBJ2-7; D gene uncertain. The V and J ends lost 0 bases and 2 bases respectively, with 8 bases between them. Germline V gives CDR1 MNHEY, CDR2 SVGAGI. This CDR3 region has 14 residues. The CDR3, as DNA: TGTGCCAGCAGTTACTCGGAGAGACCCTACGAGCAGTACTTC. As protein: CASSYSERPYEQYF.

This chain uses TRBV19 with TRBJ1-4; D call uncertain. Germline V CDR1 and CDR2: LNHDA, SQIVND (reference sequence). CDR3 length: 14 residues. Trimming shortened V by 6 bases and J by 5 bases, and 13 bases separated the two germline ends. Here the CDR3 DNA reads TGTGCCAGTAGAGAGCGGGTAGGCAATGAAAAACTGTTTTTT. Its translation is CASRERVGNEKLFF.

This rearrangement joins TRBV5-4 to TRBJ2-1; D unclear. The germline CDR1 and CDR2 sequences are SGHNT and YYREEE (reference sequence). The ends were cut back, 1 base at V and 7 bases at J, with 15 bases in the middle. The CDR3 loop spans 15 amino acids. For the CDR3, the DNA is TGTGCCAGCAGCTTGAAGCAGTACAATCGGAATGAGCAGTTCTTC. This translates into CASSLKQYNRNEQFF.

The V call is TRBV6-5, the J call TRBJ2-2; D may be TRBD2 (6 bases). The length of the CDR3 is 12 residues. Germline V lookup: CDR1 MNHEY, CDR2 SVGAGI. V lost 6 bases, J lost 9 bases, and 11 bases lay in between. CDR3 in amino acids: CASSPTSRELFF. CDR3 nucleotide sequence: TGTGCCAGCAGCCCTACTAGCCGGGAGCTGTTTTTT.

This chain links TRBV30 with TRBJ1-4, with 9 positions matching TRBD1. Germline V gives CDR1 GTSNPN, CDR2 SVGIG (reference sequence). V gave up 2 bases and J gave up 8 bases; unmatched junction bases: 6. The CDR3 spans 14 residues. DNA for the CDR3: TGTGCCTGGAGTTGGACAGGGGAGGGAGAAAAACTGTTTTTT. Protein: CAWSWTGEGEKLFF.

The V call is TRBV7-9, the J call TRBJ2-1, with 10 nucleotides matching TRBD1. This CDR3 is 15 amino acids long. Germline V gives CDR1 SEHNR, CDR2 FQNEAQ (reference sequence). The V and J ends lost 5 bases and 6 bases, in that order; junction bases with no gene match: 7. The CDR3 region is CASSTPGQGSNEQFF. For the CDR3, the DNA is TGTGCCAGCAGCACGCCGGGACAGGGGTCCAATGAGCAGTTCTTC. Together with reference TRBV7-9 and TRBJ2-1, the CDR3 gives the full variable domain: DTGVSQNPRHKITKRGQNVTFRCDPISEHNRLYWYRQTLGQGPEFLTYFQNEAQLEKSRLLSDRFSAERPKGSFSTLEIQRTEQGDSAMYLCASSTPGQGSNEQFFGPGTRLTVL.

This clone was seen only once. The V call is TRBV15, the J call TRBJ1-1, with D perhaps TRBD1 (6 bases). Germline V gene data show CDR1 as LNHNV and CDR2 as YYDKDF (reference sequence). CDR3 size: 15 residues. Trimming took 5 bases from V and 1 from J, leaving 14 bases between them. The CDR3 sequence: CATSPRTAQNTEAFF. CDR3 DNA sequence: TGTGCCACCAGCCCCCGGACAGCCCAGAACACTGAAGCTTTCTTT.

The chain is built from TRBV7-8 and TRBJ2-7, with D unresolved. The length of the CDR3 is 14 residues. The V gene's germline CDR1 is SGHVS and CDR2 FQNEAQ. V was shortened by 0 bases and J by 4 bases, with 10 bases between the two germline ends. The CDR3 reads CASSLAGIGYEQYF. DNA of the CDR3: TGTGCCAGCAGCTTAGCAGGGATCGGGTACGAGCAGTACTTC.

Remarks on this clone: The same CDR3 is also encoded by other DNA sequences in this sample. The chain recombines TRBV28 with TRBJ2-2, with TRBD1 identical over 9 bases. The CDR3 contains 14 residues. V shed 5 bases, J shed 6 bases, and the junction held 4 bases outside the gene matches. Germline CDR1 is MDHEN and CDR2 is SYDVKM. CDR3 DNA sequence: TGTGCCAGCAGTCTAACAGGGGGCCCCGGGGAGCTGTTTTTT. Translated, it gives CASSLTGGPGELFF.

This clone occurred once. The gene calls are TRBV9 and TRBJ2-3; the match to TRBD1 covers 9 bases. Germline CDR1 is SGDLS and CDR2 is YYNGEE. J gave up 4 bases and V 0 bases, and 3 bases lay outside the gene matches. The CDR3 sequence is 15 residues long. CDR3 protein: CASSVDRGPPDTQYF. In DNA form, the CDR3 reads TGTGCCAGCAGCGTAGACAGGGGGCCTCCAGATACGCAGTATTTT.

On this clone itself: One junction end does not reproduce the germline sequence, and a read error may be involved. The V gene is TRBV30, the J gene TRBJ2-2; either TRBD1 or TRBD2 may fit D (5 bases each). Germline V gene sequence: CDR1 GTSNPN, CDR2 SVGIG (reference sequence). The CDR3 covers 13 residues. CDR3 coding DNA: TGTGCCCGGAGCAGGGACCTGGCCGGGGAGCTGTTTTTT. Its translation: CARSRDLAGELFF.